This T cell receptor beta chain comes out of a study of blood T cell repertoires in COVID-19. The sample holds a few counts of this clone. Sequenced by immunoSEQ multiplex PCR; TCRdb stores in-frame clones only, minus some. The profile covers hundreds of thousands of clones, with roughly 90% appearing a single time and roughly 8.9% taken by the ten largest. Sequencing was carried out using PBMCs or T cells enriched from blood (not recorded which). The clonotype comes from a woman in her forties who had recovered from COVID-19.

This CDR3 reads CASSPRQGHYEQYF. CDR3 in DNA: TGTGCCAGCAGCCCGCGACAGGGCCACTACGAGCAGTACTTC. J is TRBJ2-7 and V is TRBV7-9, with 7 bases aligning to TRBD1. CDR1 is SEHNR and CDR2 is FQNEAQ in the germline V gene (reference sequence). Trimming at V came to 5 bases and at J to 3 bases, leaving 7 bases not matched to a gene. CDR3 length equals 14 residues.